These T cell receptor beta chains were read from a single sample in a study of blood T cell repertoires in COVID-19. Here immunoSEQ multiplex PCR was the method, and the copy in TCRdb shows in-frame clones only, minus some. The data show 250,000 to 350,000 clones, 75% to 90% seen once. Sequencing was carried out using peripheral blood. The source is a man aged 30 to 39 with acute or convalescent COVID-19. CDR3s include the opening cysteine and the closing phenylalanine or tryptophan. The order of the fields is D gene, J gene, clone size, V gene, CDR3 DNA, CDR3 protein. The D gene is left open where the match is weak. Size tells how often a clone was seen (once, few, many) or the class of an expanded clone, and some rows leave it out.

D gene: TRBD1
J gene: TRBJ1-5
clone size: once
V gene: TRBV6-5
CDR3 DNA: TGTGCCAGCAGTTACAGCAGGACAGGGTCTAATCAGCCCCAGCATTTT
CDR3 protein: CASSYSRTGSNQPQHF

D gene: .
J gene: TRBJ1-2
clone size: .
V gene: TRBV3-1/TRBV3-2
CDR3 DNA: TGTGCCAGCAGCCTGGGCCCGGGGTTCTATGGCTACACCTTC
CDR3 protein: CASSLGPGFYGYTF

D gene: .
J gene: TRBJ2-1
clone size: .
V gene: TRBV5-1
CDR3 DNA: TGCGCCAGCAGCGAGGACTATAATGAGCAGTTCTTC
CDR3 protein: CASSEDYNEQFF

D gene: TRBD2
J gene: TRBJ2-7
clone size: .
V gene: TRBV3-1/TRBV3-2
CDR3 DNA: TGTGCCAGCAGCCTTTCCGGGACTACGGGGAACGAGCAGTACTTC
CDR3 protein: CASSLSGTTGNEQYF

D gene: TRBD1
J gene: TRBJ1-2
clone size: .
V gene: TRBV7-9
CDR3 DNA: TGTGCCAGCAGCTTAGACGGGCGGGGACAGGGCTACACCTTC
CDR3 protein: CASSLDGRGQGYTF

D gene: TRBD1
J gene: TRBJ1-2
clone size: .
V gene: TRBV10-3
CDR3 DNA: TGTGCCATCAGTGAGGGAAGGACAGGGTCTAACTATGGCTACACCTTC
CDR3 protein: CAISEGRTGSNYGYTF

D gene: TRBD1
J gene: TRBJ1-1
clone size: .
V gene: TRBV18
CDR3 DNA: TGTGCCAGCTCACCGATGGGACAGGGAGTGAACACTGAAGCTTTCTTT
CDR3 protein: CASSPMGQGVNTEAFF

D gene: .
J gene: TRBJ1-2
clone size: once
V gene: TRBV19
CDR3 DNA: TGTGCCAGTAGTACCGGACGGCACGGGGGTATCTTC
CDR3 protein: CASSTGRHGGIF

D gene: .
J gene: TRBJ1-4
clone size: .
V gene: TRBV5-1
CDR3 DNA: TGCGCCAGCAGCCCCGGCAGGTCAAGGATAAATGAAAAACTGTTTTTT
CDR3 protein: CASSPGRSRINEKLFF

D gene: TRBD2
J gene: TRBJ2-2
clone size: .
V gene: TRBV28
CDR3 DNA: TGTGCCAGCAGTGAACTAGCGGGGGTGATAAACACCGGGGAGCTGTTTTTT
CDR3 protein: CASSELAGVINTGELFF

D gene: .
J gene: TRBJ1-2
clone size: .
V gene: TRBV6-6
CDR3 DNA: TGTGCCAGCAGTTACTATACAAGACAAGAGGGTGGCTACACCTTC
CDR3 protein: CASSYYTRQEGGYTF

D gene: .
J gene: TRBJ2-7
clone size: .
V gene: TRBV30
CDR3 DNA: TGTGCCTGGACCTCACAGGGCGGCATCGGAGTCTACGAGCAGTACTTC
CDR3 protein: CAWTSQGGIGVYEQYF

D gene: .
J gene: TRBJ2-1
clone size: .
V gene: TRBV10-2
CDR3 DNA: TGCGCCAGCATTGAACCTTCTTCAGGGAACTCCTACAATGAGCAGTTCTTC
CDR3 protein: CASIEPSSGNSYNEQFF

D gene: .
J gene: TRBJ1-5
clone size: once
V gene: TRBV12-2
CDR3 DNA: TGTGCAAGTCGCTTAGCCCAACTCGACAGGGAATGTGGCAATCAGCCCCAGCATTTT
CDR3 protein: CASRLAQLDRECGNQPQHF

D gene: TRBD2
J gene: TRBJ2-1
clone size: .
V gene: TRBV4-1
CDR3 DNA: TGCGCCAGCAGCCAACCGACTAGCGGGAGAGCAGCCTACAATGAGCAGTTCTTC
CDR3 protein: CASSQPTSGRAAYNEQFF

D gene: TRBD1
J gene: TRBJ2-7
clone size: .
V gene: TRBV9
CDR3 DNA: TGTGCCAGCAGCGTCCCGGACAGGGAAAGGAACGAGCAGTACTTC
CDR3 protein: CASSVPDRERNEQYF

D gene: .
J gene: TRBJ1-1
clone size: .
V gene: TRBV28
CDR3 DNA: TGTGCCAGCAGCACGACAGTTTCTAACACTGAAGCTTTCTTT
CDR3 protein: CASSTTVSNTEAFF

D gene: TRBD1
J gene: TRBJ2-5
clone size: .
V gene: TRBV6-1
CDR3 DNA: TGTGCCAGCAGTGAGGGACAGGTCGTAGAGACCCAGTACTTC
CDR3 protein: CASSEGQVVETQYF

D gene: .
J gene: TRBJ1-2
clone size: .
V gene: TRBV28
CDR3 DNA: TGTGCCAGCAGTTTCCAGGTCCGCTATGGCTACACCTTC
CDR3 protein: CASSFQVRYGYTF

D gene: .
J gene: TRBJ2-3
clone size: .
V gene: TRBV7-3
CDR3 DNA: TGTGCCAGCAGCTTACTAGAACCAGATACGCAGTATTTT
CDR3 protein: CASSLLEPDTQYF

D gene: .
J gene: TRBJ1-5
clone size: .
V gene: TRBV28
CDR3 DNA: TGTGCCAGCAGTGGAGCTGGTAACAATCAGCCCCAGCATTTT
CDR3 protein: CASSGAGNNQPQHF

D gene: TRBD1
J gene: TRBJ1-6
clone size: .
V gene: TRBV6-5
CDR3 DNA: TGTGCCAGCAGTAAGGGACAGCCCCGGGAAGCCCTCCACTTT
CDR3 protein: CASSKGQPREALHF

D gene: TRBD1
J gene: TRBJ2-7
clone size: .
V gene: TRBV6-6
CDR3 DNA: TGTGCCAGCAGGGACAGGGATGCCGACGAGCAGTACTTC
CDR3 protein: CASRDRDADEQYF

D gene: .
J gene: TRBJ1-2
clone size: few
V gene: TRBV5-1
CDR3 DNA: TGCGCCAGCAGCTTGGGGTCAGGGGATGGCTACACCTTC
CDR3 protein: CASSLGSGDGYTF

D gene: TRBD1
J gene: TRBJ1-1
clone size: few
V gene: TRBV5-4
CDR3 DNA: TGTGCCAGCAGCCCCTGGGACAGATTTGACGGTGAAGCTTTCTTT
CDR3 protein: CASSPWDRFDGEAFF

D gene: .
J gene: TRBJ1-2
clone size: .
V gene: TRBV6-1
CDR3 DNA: TGTGCCAGCAGTGACACTAAGGGGGGGCTCTATGGCTACACCTTC
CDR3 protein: CASSDTKGGLYGYTF

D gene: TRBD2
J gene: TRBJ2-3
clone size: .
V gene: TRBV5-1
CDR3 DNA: TGCGCCAGCAGCCGGGCGGGAGGACCCACAGATACGCAGTATTTT
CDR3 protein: CASSRAGGPTDTQYF

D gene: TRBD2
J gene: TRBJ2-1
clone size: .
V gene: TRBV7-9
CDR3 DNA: TGTGCCAGCAGCCCGACTAGCGGGGGGGCCATCGGTGAGCAGTTCTTC
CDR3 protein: CASSPTSGGAIGEQFF

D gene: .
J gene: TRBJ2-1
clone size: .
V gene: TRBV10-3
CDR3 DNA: TGTGCCATCAAAGGGGGCGGGAATGAGAATGAGCAGTTCTTC
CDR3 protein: CAIKGGGNENEQFF

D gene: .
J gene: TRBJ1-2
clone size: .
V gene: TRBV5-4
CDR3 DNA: TGTGCCAGCAGCGGATTGAGTCCGACAGCTAACTATGGCTACACCTTC
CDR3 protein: CASSGLSPTANYGYTF

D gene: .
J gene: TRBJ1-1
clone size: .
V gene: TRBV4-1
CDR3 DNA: TGCGCCAGCAGCCCGGGGAACACTGAAGCTTTCTTT
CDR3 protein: CASSPGNTEAFF

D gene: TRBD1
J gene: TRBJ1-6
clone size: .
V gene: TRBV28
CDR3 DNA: TGTGCCAGCAGTGAGGCGGGACAGGCATTGTCACCCCTCCACTTT
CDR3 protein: CASSEAGQALSPLHF

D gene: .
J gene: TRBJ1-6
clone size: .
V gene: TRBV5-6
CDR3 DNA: TGTGCCAGCAGCTTGATGGTTTCGGGGGAGCGATCACCCCTCCACTTT
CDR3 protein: CASSLMVSGERSPLHF

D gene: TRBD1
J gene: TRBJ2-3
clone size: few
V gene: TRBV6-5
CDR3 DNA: TGTGCCAGCAGTTACGGACAGGACCACTCTACAGATACGCAGTATTTT
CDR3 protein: CASSYGQDHSTDTQYF

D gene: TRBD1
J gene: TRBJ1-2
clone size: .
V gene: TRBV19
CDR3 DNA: TGTGCCAGTAGTCTATTTACCGGGACAGACTATGGCTACACCTTC
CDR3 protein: CASSLFTGTDYGYTF

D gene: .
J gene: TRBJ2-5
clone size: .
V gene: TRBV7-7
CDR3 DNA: TGTGCTAGCAGCCCATCCACAGGGCCCCAAGAGACCCAGTACTTC
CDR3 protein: CASSPSTGPQETQYF

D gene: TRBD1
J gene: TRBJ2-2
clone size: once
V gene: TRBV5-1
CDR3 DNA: TGCGCCAGCAGCCACCCGACAAACAGGGGATCTATTGGCACCGGGGAGCTGTTTTTT
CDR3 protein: CASSHPTNRGSIGTGELFF

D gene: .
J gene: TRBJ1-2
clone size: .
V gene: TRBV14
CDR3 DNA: TGTGCCAGCAGCAGGACAGTGGGAGGCTACACCTTC
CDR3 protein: CASSRTVGGYTF

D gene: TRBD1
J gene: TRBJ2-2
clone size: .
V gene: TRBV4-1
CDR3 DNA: TGCGCCAGCAGCCGATCCTGGGATCAAACAGGGGGTTACACCGGGGAGCTGTTTTTT
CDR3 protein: CASSRSWDQTGGYTGELFF

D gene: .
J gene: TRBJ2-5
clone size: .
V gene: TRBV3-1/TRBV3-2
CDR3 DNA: TGTGCCAGCAGCTCACCCCCGGGTCGGGAGACCCAGTACTTC
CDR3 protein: CASSSPPGRETQYF

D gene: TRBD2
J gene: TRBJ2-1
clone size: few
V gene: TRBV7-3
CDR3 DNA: TGTGCCAGCGGCCAGCGGGAGGGTTACAATGAGCAGTTCTTC
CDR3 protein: CASGQREGYNEQFF

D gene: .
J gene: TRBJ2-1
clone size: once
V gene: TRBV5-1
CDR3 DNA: TGCGCCAGCAGGGGGCAGGTGGCCAATGAGCAGTTCTTC
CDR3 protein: CASRGQVANEQFF

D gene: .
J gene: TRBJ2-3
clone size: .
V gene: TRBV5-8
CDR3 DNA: TGTGCCAGCAGCTTGGTGTCTACTTGGTACAGTTCAGCAAAGGATACGCAGTATTTT
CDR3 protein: CASSLVSTWYSSAKDTQYF

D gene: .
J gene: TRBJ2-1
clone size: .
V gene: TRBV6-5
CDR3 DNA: TGTGCCAGCAGTTTTGCGGGGGCGAATGAGCAGTTCTTC
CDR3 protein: CASSFAGANEQFF